The clone carrying this TCR beta chain was detected a few times. One entry per CDR3 protein, called by TCRdb with MiXCR from the 5' RACE reads. This table has hundreds of thousands of distinct CDR3 sequences, more than 20% appearing once. This sample was included in a study of T-cell memory formation after mild COVID-19. Study-level background: TCR clusters showed largely donor specificity.

Between the trimmed V and J ends, which lost 6 bases and 5 bases, there was a span of 13 bases. In germline, CDR1 is PRHDT, CDR2 FYEKMQ (reference sequence). The CDR3 is 13 amino acids. Sequencing was performed on PBMCs or a T cell subset sorted from them (not recorded which). This sequence was found in an adult woman who had mild COVID-19 (a few samples of this study predate the infection). Cell type and time point are not known. The chain recombines TRBV13 with TRBJ2-5; D is tentatively TRBD1 or TRBD2 (6 bases each). The CDR3 here is CASSKRGDETQYF. The CDR3 nucleotides read TGTGCCAGCAGTAAAAGGGGGGACGAGACCCAGTACTTC.